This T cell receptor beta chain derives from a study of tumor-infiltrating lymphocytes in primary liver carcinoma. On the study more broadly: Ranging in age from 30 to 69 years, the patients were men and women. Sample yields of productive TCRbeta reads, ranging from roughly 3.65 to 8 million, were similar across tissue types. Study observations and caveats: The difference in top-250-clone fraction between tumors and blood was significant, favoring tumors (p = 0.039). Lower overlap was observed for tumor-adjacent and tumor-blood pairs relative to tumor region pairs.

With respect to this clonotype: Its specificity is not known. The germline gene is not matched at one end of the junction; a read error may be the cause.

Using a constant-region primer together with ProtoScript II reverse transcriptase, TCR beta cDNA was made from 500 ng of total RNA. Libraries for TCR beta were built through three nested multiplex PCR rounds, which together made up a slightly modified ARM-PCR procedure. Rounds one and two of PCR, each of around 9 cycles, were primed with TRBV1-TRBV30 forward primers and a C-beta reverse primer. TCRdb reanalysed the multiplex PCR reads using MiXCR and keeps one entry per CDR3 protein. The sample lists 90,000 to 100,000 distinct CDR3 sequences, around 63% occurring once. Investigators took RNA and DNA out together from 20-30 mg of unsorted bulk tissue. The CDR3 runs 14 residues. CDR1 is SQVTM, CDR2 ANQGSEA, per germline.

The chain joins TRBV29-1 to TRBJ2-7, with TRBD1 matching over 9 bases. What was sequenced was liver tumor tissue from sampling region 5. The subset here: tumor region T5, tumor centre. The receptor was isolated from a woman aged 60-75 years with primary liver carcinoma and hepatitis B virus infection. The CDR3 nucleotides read TGCTGCGTCAGAAGGGACAGGGAGGGCTACGAGCAGTACTTC. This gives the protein CCVRRDREGYEQYF.